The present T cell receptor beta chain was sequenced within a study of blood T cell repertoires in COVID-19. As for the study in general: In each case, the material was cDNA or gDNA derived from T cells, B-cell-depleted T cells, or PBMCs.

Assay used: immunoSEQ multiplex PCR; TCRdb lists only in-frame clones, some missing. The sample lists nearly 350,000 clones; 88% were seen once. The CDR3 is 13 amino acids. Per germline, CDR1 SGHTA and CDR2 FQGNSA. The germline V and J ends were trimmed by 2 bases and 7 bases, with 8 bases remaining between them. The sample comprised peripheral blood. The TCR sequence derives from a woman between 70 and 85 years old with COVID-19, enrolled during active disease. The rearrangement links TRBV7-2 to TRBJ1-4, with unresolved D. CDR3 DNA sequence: TGTGCCAGCAGCTTAAGAACAAGTGAAAAACTGTTTTTT. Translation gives CASSLRTSEKLFF.